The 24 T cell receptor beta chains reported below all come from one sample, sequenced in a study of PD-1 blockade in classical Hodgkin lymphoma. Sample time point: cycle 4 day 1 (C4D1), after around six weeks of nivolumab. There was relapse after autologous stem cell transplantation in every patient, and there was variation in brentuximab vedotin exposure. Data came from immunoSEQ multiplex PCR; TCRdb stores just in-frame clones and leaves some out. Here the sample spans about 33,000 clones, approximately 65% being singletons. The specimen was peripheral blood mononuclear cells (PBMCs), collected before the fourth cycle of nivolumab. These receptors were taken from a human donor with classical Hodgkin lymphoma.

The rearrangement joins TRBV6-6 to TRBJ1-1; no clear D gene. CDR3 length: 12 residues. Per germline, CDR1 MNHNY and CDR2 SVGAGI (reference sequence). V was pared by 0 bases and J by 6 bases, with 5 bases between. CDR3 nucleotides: TGTGCCAGCAGTTACTCCCACGCTGAAGCTTTCTTT. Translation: CASSYSHAEAFF.

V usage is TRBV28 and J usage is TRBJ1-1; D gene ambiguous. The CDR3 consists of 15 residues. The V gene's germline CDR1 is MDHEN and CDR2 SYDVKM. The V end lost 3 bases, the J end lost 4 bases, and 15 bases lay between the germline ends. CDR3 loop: CASSFSFSGFTEAFF. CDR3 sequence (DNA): TGTGCCAGCAGTTTTTCATTTTCGGGGTTCACTGAAGCTTTCTTT.

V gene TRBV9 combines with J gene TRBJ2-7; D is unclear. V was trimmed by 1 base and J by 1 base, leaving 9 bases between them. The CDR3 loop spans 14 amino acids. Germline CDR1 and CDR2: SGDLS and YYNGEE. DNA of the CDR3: TGTGCCAGCAGCGTATCGGGCGGATCCTACGAGCAGTACTTC. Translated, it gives CASSVSGGSYEQYF.

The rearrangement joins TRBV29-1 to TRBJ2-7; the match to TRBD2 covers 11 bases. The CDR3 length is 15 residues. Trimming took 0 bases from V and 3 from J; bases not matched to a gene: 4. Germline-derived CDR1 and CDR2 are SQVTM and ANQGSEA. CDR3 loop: CSVEDPSGRNYEQYF. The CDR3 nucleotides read TGCAGCGTTGAAGACCCTAGCGGGAGGAACTACGAGCAGTACTTC.

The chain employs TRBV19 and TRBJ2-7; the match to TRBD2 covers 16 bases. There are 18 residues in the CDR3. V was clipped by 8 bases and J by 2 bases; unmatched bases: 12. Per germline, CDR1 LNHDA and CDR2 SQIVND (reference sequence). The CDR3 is CASSPSGTSGRAAYEQYF. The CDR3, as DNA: TGTGCCAGTTCCCCATCGGGGACTAGCGGGAGGGCCGCCTACGAGCAGTACTTC.

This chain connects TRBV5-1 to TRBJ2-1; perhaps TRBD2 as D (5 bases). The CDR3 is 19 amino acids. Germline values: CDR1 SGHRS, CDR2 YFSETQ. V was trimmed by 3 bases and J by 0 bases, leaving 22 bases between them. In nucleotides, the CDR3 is TGCGCCAGCAGCTCCCTCTTAAAGTTAGAGGGCAGCTCCTACAATGAGCAGTTCTTC. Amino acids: CASSSLLKLEGSSYNEQFF.

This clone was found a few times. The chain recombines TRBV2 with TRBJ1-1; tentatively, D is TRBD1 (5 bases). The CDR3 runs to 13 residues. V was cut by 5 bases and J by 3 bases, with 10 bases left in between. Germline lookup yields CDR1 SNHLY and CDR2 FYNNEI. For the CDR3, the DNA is TGTGCCAGCAGTCCGGGACCAGACACTGAAGCTTTCTTT. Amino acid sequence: CASSPGPDTEAFF. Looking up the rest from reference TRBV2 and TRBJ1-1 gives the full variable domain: EPEVTQTPSHQVTQMGQEVILRCVPISNHLYFYWYRQILGQKVEFLVSFYNNEISEKSEIFDDQFSVERPDGSNFTLKIRSTKLEDSAMYFCASSPGPDTEAFFGQGTRLTVV.

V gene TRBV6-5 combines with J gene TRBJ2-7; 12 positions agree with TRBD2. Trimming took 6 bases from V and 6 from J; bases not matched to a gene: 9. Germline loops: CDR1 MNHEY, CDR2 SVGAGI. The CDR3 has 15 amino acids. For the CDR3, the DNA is TGTGCCAGCAGCCCCCTGCTAGCGGGAGGGTCCGAGCAGTACTTC. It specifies CASSPLLAGGSEQYF.

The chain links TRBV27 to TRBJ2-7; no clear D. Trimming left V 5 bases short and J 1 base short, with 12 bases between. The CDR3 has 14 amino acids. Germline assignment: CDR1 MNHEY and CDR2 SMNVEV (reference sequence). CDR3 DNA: TGTGCCAGCAGTCAGGACGGTAGATCCTACGAGCAGTACTTC. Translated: CASSQDGRSYEQYF.

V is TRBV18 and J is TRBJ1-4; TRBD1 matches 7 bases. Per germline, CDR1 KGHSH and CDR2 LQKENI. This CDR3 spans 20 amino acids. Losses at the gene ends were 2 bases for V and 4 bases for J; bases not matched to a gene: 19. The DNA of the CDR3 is TGTGCCAGCTCACCATCATACCAGACAGGGTTGGCGGCGGTTAATGAAAAACTGTTTTTT. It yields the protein CASSPSYQTGLAAVNEKLFF. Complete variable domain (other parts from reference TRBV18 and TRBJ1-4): NAGVMQNPRHLVRRRGQEARLRCSPMKGHSHVYWYRQLPEEGLKFMVYLQKENIIDESGMPKERFSAEFPKEGPSILRIQQVVRGDSAAYFCASSPSYQTGLAAVNEKLFFGSGTQLSVL.

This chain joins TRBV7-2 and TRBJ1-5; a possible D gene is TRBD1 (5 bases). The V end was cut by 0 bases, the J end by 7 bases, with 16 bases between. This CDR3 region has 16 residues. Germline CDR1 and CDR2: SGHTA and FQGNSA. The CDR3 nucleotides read TGTGCCAGCAGCTTAGCGGGATATGGGGGAAGCCAGCCCCAGCATTTT. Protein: CASSLAGYGGSQPQHF. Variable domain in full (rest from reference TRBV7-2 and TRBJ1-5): GAGVSQSPSNKVTEKGKDVELRCDPISGHTALYWYRQSLGQGLEFLIYFQGNSAPDKSGLPSDRFSAERTGGSVSTLTIQRTQQEDSAVYLCASSLAGYGGSQPQHFGDGTRLSIL.

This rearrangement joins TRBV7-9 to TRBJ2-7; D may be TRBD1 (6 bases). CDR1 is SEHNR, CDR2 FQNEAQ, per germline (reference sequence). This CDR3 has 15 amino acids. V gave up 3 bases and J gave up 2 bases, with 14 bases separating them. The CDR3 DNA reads TGTGCCAGCAGCTTGTCAAGGACAGACCCCTACGAGCAGTACTTC. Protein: CASSLSRTDPYEQYF.

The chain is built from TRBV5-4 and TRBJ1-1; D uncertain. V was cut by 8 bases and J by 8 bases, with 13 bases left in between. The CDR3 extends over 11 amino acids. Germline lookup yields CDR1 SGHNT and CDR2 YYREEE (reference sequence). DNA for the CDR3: TGTGCCAGTGGGATTGGCGAGGAAGCTTTCTTT. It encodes CASGIGEEAFF.

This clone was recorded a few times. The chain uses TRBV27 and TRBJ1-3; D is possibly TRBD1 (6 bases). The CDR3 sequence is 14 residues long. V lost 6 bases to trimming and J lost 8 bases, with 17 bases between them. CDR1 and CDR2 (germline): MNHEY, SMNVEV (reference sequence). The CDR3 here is CASSLGAGAYTIYF. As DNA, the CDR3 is TGTGCCAGCAGCCTCGGGGCAGGGGCGTACACCATATATTTT.

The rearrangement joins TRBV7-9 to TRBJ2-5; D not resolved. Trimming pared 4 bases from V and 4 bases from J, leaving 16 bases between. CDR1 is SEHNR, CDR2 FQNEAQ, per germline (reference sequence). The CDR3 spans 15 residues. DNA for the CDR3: TGTGCCAGCAGCTCGTGGACCGAGTACACAGAGACCCAGTACTTC. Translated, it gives CASSSWTEYTETQYF.

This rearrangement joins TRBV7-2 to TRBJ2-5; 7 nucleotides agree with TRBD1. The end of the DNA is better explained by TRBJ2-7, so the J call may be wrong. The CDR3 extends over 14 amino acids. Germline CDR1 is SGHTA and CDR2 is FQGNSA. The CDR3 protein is CASSLGDSSYEQYF. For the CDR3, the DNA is TGTGCCAGCAGCCTAGGGGACAGCTCCTACGAGCAGTACTTC.

The CDR3 sequence is CASSAQGNTDTQYF. CDR3 bases: TGTGCCAGCAGCGCCCAGGGCAACACAGATACGCAGTATTTT. The V and J genes are TRBV9 and TRBJ2-3; D possibly corresponds to TRBD1 (5 bases). The germline V and J ends were trimmed by 3 bases and 2 bases, with 10 bases remaining between them. CDR1 SGDLS and CDR2 YYNGEE come from the germline V gene. The CDR3 has 14 amino acids.

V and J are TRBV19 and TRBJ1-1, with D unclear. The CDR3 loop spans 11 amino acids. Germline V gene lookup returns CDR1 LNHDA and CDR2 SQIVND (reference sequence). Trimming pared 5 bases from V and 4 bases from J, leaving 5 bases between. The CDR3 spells CASSLRTEAFF. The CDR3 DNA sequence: TGTGCCAGTAGTCTTCGCACTGAAGCTTTCTTT.

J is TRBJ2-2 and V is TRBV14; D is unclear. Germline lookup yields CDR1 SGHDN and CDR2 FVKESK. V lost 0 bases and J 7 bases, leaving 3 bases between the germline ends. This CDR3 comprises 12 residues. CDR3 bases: TGTGCCAGCAGCCAAGATGTCGGGGAGCTGTTTTTT. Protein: CASSQDVGELFF.

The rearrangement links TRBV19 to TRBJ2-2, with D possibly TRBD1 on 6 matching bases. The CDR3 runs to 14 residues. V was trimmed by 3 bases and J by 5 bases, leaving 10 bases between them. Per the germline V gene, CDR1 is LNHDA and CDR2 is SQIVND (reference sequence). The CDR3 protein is CASSIRGGTGELFF. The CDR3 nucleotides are TGTGCCAGTAGTATCAGGGGCGGTACCGGGGAGCTGTTTTTT.

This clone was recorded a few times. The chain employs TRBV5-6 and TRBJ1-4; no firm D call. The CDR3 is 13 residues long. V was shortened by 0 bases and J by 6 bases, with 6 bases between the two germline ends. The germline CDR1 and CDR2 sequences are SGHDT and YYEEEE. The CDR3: CASSLVGYEKLFF. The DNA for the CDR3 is TGTGCCAGCAGCTTGGTGGGGTATGAAAAACTGTTTTTT.

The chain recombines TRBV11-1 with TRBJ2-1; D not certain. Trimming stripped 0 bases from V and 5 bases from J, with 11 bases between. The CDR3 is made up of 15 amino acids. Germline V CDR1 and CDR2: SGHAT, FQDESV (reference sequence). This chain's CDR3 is CASSLAGPLDNEQFF. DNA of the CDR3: TGTGCCAGCAGCTTAGCAGGGCCCTTGGACAATGAGCAGTTCTTC.

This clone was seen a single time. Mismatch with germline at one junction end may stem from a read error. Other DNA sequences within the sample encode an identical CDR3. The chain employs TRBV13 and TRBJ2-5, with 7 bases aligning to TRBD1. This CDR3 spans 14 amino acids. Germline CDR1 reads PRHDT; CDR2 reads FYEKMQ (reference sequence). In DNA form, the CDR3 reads TGCGCCAGCAGCCAAAGGACAGGTCGAGAGACCCAGTACTTC. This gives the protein CASSQRTGRETQYF.

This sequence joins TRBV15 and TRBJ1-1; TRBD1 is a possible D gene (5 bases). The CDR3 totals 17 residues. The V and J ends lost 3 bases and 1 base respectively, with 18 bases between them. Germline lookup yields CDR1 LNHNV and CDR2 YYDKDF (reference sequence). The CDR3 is CATSSERGPGPNTEAFF. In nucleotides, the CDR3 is TGTGCCACCAGCAGCGAGCGGGGCCCAGGACCGAACACTGAAGCTTTCTTT.